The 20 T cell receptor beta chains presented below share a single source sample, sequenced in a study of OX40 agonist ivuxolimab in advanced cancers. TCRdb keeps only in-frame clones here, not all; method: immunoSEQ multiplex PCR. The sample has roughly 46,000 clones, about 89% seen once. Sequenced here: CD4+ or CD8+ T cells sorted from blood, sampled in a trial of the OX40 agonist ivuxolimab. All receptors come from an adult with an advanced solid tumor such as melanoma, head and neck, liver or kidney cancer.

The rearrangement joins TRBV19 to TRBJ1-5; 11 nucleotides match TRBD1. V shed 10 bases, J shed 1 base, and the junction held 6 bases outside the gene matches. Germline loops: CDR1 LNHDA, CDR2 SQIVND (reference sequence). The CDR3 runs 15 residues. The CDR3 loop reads CAIGTGGYSNQPQHF. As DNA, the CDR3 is TGTGCCATAGGGACAGGGGGATACAGCAATCAGCCCCAGCATTTT.

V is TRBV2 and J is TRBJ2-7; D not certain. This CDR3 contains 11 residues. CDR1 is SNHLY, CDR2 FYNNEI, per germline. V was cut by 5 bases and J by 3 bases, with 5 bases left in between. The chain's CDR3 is CASSPSYEQYF. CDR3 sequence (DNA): TGTGCCAGCAGTCCGAGCTACGAGCAGTACTTC.

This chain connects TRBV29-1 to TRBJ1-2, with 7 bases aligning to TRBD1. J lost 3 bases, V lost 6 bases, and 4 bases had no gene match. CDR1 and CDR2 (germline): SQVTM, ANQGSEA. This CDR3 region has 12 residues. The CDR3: CSVEGQYYGYTF. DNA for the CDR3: TGCAGCGTCGAGGGACAGTACTATGGCTACACCTTC.

Here the CDR3 reads CASSLGGYEQFF. In DNA form, the CDR3 reads TGTGCCAGCAGTTTAGGAGGGTATGAGCAGTTCTTC. V is TRBV28 and J is TRBJ2-1; perhaps TRBD2 as D (6 bases). The CDR3 spans 12 residues. Trimming took off 2 bases at V and 8 bases at J, with 7 bases between the two ends. Germline CDR1 is MDHEN and CDR2 is SYDVKM.

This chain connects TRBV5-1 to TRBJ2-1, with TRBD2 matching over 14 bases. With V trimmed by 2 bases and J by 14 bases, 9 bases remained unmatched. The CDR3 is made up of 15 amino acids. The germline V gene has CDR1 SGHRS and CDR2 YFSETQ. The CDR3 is CASSFETGLAGGEFF. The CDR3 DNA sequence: TGCGCCAGCAGCTTCGAAACCGGACTAGCGGGGGGCGAGTTCTTC.

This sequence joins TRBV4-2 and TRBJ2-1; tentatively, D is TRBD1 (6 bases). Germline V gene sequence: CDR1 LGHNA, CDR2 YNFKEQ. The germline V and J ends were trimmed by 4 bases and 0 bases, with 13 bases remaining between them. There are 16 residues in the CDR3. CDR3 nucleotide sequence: TGTGCCAGCAGCCGAAAAGGGGGAAGCTCCTACAATGAGCAGTTCTTC. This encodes CASSRKGGSSYNEQFF.

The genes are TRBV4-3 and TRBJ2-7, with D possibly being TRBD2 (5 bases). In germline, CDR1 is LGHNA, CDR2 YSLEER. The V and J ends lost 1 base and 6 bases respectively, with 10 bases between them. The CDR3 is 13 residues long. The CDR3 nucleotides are TGCGCCAGCAGCCAAGTTCCAGGAGGCGAGCAGTACTTC. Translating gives CASSQVPGGEQYF.

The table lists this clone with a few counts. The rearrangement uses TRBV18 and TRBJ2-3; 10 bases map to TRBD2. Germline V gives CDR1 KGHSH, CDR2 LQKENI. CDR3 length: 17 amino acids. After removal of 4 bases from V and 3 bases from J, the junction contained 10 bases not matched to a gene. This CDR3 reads CASSLKITSGITDTQYF. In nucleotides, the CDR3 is TGTGCCAGCTCACTCAAAATTACTAGCGGGATAACAGATACGCAGTATTTT. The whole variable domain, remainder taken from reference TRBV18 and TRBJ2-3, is NAGVMQNPRHLVRRRGQEARLRCSPMKGHSHVYWYRQLPEEGLKFMVYLQKENIIDESGMPKERFSAEFPKEGPSILRIQQVVRGDSAAYFCASSLKITSGITDTQYFGPGTRLTVL.

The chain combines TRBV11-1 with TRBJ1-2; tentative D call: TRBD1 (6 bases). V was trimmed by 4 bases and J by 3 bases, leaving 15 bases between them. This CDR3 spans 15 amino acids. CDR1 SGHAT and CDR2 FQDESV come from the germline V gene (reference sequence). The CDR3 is CASSSDGGPHYGYTF. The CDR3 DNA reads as TGTGCCAGCAGCTCCGATGGGGGCCCTCACTATGGCTACACCTTC.

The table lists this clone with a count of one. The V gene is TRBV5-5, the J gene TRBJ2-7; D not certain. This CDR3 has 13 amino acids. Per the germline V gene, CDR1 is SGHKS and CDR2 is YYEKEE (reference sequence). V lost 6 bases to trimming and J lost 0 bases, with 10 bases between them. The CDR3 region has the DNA TGTGCCAGCACCCCAAGGGACTCCTACGAGCAGTACTTC. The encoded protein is CASTPRDSYEQYF.

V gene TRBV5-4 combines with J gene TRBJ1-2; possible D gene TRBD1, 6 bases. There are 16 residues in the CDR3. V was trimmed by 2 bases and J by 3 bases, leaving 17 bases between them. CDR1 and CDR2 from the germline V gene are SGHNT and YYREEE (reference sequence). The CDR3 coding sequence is TGTGCCAGCAGCTTTTGGGGGCCTTTAGGGGACTATGGCTACACCTTC. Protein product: CASSFWGPLGDYGYTF.

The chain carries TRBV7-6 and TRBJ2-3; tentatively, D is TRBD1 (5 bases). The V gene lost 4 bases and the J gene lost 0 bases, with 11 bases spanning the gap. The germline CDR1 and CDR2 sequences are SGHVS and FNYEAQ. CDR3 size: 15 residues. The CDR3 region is CASSSGFTSTDTQYF. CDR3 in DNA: TGTGCCAGCAGCTCAGGGTTTACTAGCACAGATACGCAGTATTTT.

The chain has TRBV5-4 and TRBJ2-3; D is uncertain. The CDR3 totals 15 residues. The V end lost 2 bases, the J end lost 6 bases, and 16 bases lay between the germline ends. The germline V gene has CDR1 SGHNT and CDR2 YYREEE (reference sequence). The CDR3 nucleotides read TGTGCCAGCAGCTTAAAAAACCGCTCCCCGGATACGCAGTATTTT. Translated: CASSLKNRSPDTQYF.

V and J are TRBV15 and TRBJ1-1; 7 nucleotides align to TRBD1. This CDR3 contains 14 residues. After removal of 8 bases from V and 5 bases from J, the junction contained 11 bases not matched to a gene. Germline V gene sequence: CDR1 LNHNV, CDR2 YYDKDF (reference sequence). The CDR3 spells CATDSTGVGTEAFF. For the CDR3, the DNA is TGTGCCACCGATAGCACAGGGGTCGGGACTGAAGCTTTCTTT.

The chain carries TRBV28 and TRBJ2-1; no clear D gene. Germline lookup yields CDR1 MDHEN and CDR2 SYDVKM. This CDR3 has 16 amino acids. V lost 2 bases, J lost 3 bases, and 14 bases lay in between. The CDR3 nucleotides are TGTGCCAGCAGTTTAGATTGGGGAATGCTCTACAATGAGCAGTTCTTC. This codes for CASSLDWGMLYNEQFF.

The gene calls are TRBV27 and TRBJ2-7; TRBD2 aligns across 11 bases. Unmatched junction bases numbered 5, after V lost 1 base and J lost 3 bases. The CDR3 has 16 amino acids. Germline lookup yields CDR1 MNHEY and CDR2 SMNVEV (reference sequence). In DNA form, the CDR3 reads TGTGCCAGCAGTTTATGGGCTAGCGGGGGGAACTACGAGCAGTACTTC. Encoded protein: CASSLWASGGNYEQYF.

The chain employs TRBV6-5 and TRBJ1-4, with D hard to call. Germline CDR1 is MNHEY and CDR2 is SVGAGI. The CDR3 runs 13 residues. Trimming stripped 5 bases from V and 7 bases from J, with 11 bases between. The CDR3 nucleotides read TGTGCCAGCAGTCCCGTCCCAGTTGAAAAACTGTTTTTT. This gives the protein CASSPVPVEKLFF.

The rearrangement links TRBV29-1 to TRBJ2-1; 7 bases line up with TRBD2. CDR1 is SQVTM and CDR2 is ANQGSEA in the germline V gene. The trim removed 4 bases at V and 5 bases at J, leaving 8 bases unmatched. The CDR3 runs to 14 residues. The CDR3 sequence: CSVAASGSNNEQFF. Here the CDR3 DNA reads TGCAGCGTTGCTGCTAGCGGATCTAACAATGAGCAGTTCTTC.

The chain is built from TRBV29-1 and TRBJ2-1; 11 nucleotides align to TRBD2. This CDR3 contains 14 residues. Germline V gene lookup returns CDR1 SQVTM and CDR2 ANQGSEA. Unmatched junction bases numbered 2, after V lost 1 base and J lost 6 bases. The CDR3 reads CSVEGLAGGNEQFF. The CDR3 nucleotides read TGCAGCGTTGAAGGTCTAGCGGGAGGCAATGAGCAGTTCTTC.

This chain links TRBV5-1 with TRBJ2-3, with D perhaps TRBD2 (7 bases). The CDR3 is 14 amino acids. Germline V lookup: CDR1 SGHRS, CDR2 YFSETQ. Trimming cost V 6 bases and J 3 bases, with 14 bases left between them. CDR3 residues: CASTSGGGTDTQYF. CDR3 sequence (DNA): TGCGCCAGCACATCGGGGGGCGGTACAGATACGCAGTATTTT.